Listed below are T cell receptor beta chains from one sample, sequenced in a study of response to subunit inactivated influenza vaccine. MiXCR was run by TCRdb on the RT-PCR reads, yielding one entry per CDR3 protein. The sample yields about 160,000 distinct CDR3 sequences, under 13% seen once. The specimen was non-naive T cells sorted from PBMCs, collected 35 to 45 days after vaccination. These TCRs come from a man aged 50 to 60 who received an inactivated influenza vaccine. Each CDR3 is given with its conserved first and last residue. The order of the fields is D gene, clone size, J gene, V gene, CDR3 protein, CDR3 DNA. A D gene is named only where the DNA matches it firmly. A row's size may be missing; if present it is once, few, many or a size class.

D: TRBD2
size: few
J: TRBJ2-3
V: TRBV28
CDR3: CASSPRTSGYTDTQYF
DNA: TGTGCCAGCAGTCCCCGGACTAGCGGGTACACAGATACGCAGTATTTT

D: .
size: many
J: TRBJ2-1
V: TRBV9
CDR3: CASSVGERRNEQFF
DNA: TGTGCCAGCAGCGTAGGGGAAAGAAGGAATGAGCAGTTCTTC

D: TRBD2
size: few
J: TRBJ2-1
V: TRBV20-1
CDR3: CSARDPSGRAYDEQFF
DNA: TGCAGTGCTAGAGACCCTAGCGGGAGGGCCTACGATGAGCAGTTCTTC

D: TRBD2
size: few
J: TRBJ2-1
V: TRBV7-2
CDR3: CASSRTSGRKGNEQFF
DNA: TGTGCCAGCAGCCGTACTAGCGGGAGAAAGGGAAATGAGCAGTTCTTC

D: TRBD1
size: many
J: TRBJ2-1
V: TRBV12-3/TRBV12-4
CDR3: CASTQLRDREGNEQFF
DNA: TGTGCCAGCACCCAACTCCGGGACAGGGAGGGGAATGAGCAGTTCTTC

D: .
size: .
J: TRBJ2-6
V: TRBV6-2/TRBV6-3
CDR3: CASSPPVFSGANVLTF
DNA: TGTGCCAGCAGCCCCCCGGTGTTCTCTGGGGCCAACGTCCTGACTTTC

D: TRBD1
size: few
J: TRBJ2-1
V: TRBV5-1
CDR3: CASSLPQGQGGDEQFF
DNA: TGCGCCAGCAGCTTGCCACAGGGACAGGGGGGGGATGAGCAGTTCTTC

D: TRBD1
size: few
J: TRBJ2-7
V: TRBV28
CDR3: CASSYGTGWYF
DNA: TGTGCCAGCAGCTACGGGACAGGGTGGTACTTC

D: .
size: few
J: TRBJ2-2
V: TRBV7-2
CDR3: CASSTGGAFSGELFF
DNA: TGTGCCAGCAGTACAGGGGGGGCATTTTCCGGGGAGCTGTTTTTT

D: .
size: many
J: TRBJ2-7
V: TRBV5-1
CDR3: CASSDPSSTYEQYF
DNA: TGCGCCAGCAGCGATCCCAGTTCCACCTACGAGCAGTACTTC